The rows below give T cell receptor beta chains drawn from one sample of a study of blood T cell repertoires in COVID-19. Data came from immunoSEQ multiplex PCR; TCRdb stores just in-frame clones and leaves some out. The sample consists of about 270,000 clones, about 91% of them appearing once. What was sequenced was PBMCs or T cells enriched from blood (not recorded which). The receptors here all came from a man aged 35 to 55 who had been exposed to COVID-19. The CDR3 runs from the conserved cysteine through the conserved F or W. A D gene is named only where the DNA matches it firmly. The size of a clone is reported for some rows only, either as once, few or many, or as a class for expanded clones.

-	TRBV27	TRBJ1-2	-	TGTGCCAGCAGCCCGTTGGGAGGGGATGGTGGCTACACCTTC	CASSPLGGDGGYTF
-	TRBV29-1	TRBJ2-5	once	TGCAGCTTCGGGGGTGTGGGTCAAGAGACCCAGTACTTC	CSFGGVGQETQYF
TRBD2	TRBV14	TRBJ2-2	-	TGTGCCAGCAGCGATCCGGGACTAACTAACACCGGGGAGCTGTTTTTT	CASSDPGLTNTGELFF
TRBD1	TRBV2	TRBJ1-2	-	TGTGCCAGCAGTACGACAGGGCACTATGGCTACACCTTC	CASSTTGHYGYTF
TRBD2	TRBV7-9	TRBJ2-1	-	TGTGCCAGCAGCTCCCCTTACCTCGAGCGGGATTCCTACAATGAGCAGTTCTTC	CASSSPYLERDSYNEQFF
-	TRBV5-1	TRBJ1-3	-	TGCGCCAGCAGCTTGGCGGGGGTTCGCTCTGGAAACACCATATATTTT	CASSLAGVRSGNTIYF
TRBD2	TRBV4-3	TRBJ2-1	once	TGCGCCAGCAGCCAACCGAGACGACTAGCGGGAGGGATCGCGTACAATGAGCAGTTCTTC	CASSQPRRLAGGIAYNEQFF
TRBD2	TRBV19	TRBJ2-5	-	TGTGCCAGTAGTATCGGGACTAAAGAGACCCAGTACTTC	CASSIGTKETQYF
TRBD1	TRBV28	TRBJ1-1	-	TGTGCCAGCCGAGACGACAGGGTGACTGAAGCTTTCTTT	CASRDDRVTEAFF
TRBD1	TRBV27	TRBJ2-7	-	TGTGCCAGCAGTTTCCCCGAATCCGGACAGGGGATACAGTACTTC	CASSFPESGQGIQYF
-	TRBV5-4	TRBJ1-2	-	TGTGCCAGCAGCTACCCAGGGGTTGAGGGCTACACCTTC	CASSYPGVEGYTF
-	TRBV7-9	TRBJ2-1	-	TGTGCCAGCAGCTTAGAACCTAGCTCGTACAGCTCCTACAATGAGCAGTTCTTC	CASSLEPSSYSSYNEQFF
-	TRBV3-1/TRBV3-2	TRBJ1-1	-	TGTGCCAGCAGCTCAATGACGGGGAACACTGAAGCTTTCTTT	CASSSMTGNTEAFF
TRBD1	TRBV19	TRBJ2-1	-	TGTGCCAGTAGTCCGACAGGGGGCTCCTACAATGAGCAGTTCTTC	CASSPTGGSYNEQFF
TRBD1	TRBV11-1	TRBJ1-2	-	TGTGCCAGCCGCCCGGGGACAGGGTTTAACTATGGCTACACCTTC	CASRPGTGFNYGYTF
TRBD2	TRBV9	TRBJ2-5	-	TGTGCCAGCAGCGTAGACGGGAGGGGACAAGAGACCCAGTACTTC	CASSVDGRGQETQYF
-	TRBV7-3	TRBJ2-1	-	TGTGCCAGCAGCACAGGGGGGAGGGTTCATGAGCAGTTCTTC	CASSTGGRVHEQFF
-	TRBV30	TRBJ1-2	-	TGTGCCTGGGGTTGGCCAGGGCAGGAGGGTGGCTACACCTTC	CAWGWPGQEGGYTF
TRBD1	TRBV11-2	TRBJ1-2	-	TGTGCCAGCAGACCCTCCTCCGCGACAGGGGCTTCTAACTATGGCTACACCTTC	CASRPSSATGASNYGYTF
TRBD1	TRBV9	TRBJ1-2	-	TGTGCCAGCAGCCCAGGACAGGGGATGGGGGGCTACACCTTC	CASSPGQGMGGYTF
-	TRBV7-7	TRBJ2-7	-	TGTGCTAGCAGCCCCTCTGCGGGATTACCCTACGAGCAGTACTTC	CASSPSAGLPYEQYF
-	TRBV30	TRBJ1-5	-	TGTGCCTGGAGTGTAGCCAGCAATCAGCCCCAGCATTTT	CAWSVASNQPQHF
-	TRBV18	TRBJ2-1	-	TGTGCCAGCTCAATAGGGGGAGGGAGACTTCCGAACAATGAGCAGTTCTTC	CASSIGGGRLPNNEQFF
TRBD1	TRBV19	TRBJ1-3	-	TGTGCCAGTAGACCCCAGGGACAGGGGAGGGGAAACACCATATATTTT	CASRPQGQGRGNTIYF
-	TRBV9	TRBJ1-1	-	TGTGCCAGCAGCGATCCCGGGTCCAAAGCTTTCTTT	CASSDPGSKAFF
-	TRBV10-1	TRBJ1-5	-	TGCGCCAGCAGTGAGTCGATTTTTCAGGGGCGACCGAATCAGCCCCAGCATTTT	CASSESIFQGRPNQPQHF
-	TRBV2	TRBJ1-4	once	TGTGCCAGCATACAGGGAATCTCGGGAAAACTGTTTTTT	CASIQGISGKLFF
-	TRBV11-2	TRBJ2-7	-	TGTGCCAGCAGCTTAGCAGCGGGCACCTACGAGCAGTACTTC	CASSLAAGTYEQYF
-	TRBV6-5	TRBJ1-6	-	TGTGCCAGCAGTTTGTCCGGTTCACCCCTCCACTTT	CASSLSGSPLHF
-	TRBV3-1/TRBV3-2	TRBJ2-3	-	TGTGCCAGCAGCCAAGATTGGGGCAAACTTTCGGATACGCAGTATTTT	CASSQDWGKLSDTQYF
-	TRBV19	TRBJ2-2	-	TGTGCCAGTAGTATAGTAACAGGAGTGAACACCGGGGAGCTGTTTTTT	CASSIVTGVNTGELFF
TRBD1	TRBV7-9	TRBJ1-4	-	TGTGCCAGCAGCTTATTCGGACAGGGACCTAATGAAAAACTGTTTTTT	CASSLFGQGPNEKLFF
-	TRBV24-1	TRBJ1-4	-	TGTGCCACCAGTGCGGGGGGAAGGCGACGGGAGGAGGCAACGCAACTTAATGAAAAACTGTTTTTT	CATSAGGRRREEATQLNEKLFF
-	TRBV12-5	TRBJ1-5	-	TGTGCTAGTGGACAGGACGTCACAAATCAGCCCCAGCATTTT	CASGQDVTNQPQHF
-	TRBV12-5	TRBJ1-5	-	TGTGCTAGTGGTTTGGTACAGGGAAATCAGCCCCAGCATTTT	CASGLVQGNQPQHF
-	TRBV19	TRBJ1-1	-	TGTGCCAGCCACGGGACTGATATATTGGACACTGAAGCTTTCTTT	CASHGTDILDTEAFF
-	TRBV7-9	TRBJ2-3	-	TGTGCCAGCAGCTCCCCCTTGGGGGGGCTAACAGATACGCAGTATTTT	CASSSPLGGLTDTQYF
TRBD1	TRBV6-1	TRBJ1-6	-	TGTGCCAGCAGTGATATGGGACAGAGTAATTCACCCCTCCACTTT	CASSDMGQSNSPLHF
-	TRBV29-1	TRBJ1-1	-	TGCAGCGTGTTACGGGGATCCGAAGCTTTCTTT	CSVLRGSEAFF
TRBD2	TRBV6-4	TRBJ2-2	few	TGTGCCAGCAGTGACTCTGGTGGTAGCGGGACCACCGGGGAGCTGTTTTTT	CASSDSGGSGTTGELFF
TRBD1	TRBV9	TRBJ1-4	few	TGTGCCAGCAGCGTAGGGACAGGTGCAACTAATGAAAAACTGTTTTTT	CASSVGTGATNEKLFF
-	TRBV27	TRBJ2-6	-	TGTGCCAGCTGTGAGAGTACTGGGGCCAACGTCCTGACTTTC	CASCESTGANVLTF
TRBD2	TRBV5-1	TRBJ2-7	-	TGCGCCAGCAGCTCGGGTGGGCTAGCGGGAGGAAACTCCTACGAGCAGTACTTC	CASSSGGLAGGNSYEQYF
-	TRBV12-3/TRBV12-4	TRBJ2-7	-	TGTGCCAGCAGTTTAGAGATCGGCTACGAGCAGTACTTC	CASSLEIGYEQYF
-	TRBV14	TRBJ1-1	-	TGTGCCAGCAGCCAATTGAGGGGGACTGAAGCTTTCTTT	CASSQLRGTEAFF